This TCR beta chain appears in the sequencing data of a study of tumor and adjacent non-tumor tissue in lung cancer. Study context: Each sample yielded 3.5 million to 4.5 million productive TCRbeta reads on average.

The template was RNA from unsorted bulk tissue. Chemotherapy-naive patients with new lung cancer underwent thoracic surgery in China, August–November 2014. Study observations and caveats: Tumor repertoires had a smaller top 100 clone share than normal lung.

On this clonotype itself: The antigen is undetermined. A much bigger clone sits one base away, suggesting this may be a read error.

A modified ARM-PCR protocol with three rounds of nested PCR amplified TCRbeta. TCRdb reanalysed the multiplex PCR reads using MiXCR and keeps one entry per CDR3 protein. The table lists 91,000 or so distinct CDR3 sequences, just over 65% of them singletons. The TCR originated in a man between 60 and 75 years old with non-small cell lung cancer. The sample was lung tumor tissue.

CDR3 amino acids: CSVEGQGYDYTF. In DNA, the CDR3 is TGCAGCGTTGAAGGGCAGGGCTATGACTACACCTTC. The rearrangement uses TRBV29-1 and TRBJ1-2, with TRBD1 as a possible D gene (5 bases). The germline CDR1 and CDR2 sequences are SQVTM and ANQGSEA. The CDR3 spans 12 residues.